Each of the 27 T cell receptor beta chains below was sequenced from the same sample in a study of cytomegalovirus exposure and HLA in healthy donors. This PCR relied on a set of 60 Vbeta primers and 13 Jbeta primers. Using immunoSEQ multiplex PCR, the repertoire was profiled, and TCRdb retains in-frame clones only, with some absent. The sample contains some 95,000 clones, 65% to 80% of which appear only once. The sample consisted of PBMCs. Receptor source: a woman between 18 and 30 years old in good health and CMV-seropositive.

CDR3 loop: CASSSQGAYQPQHF. For the CDR3, the DNA is TGTGCCAGTAGTTCACAGGGGGCCTATCAGCCCCAGCATTTT. The chain combines TRBV19 with TRBJ1-5; 9 nucleotides match TRBD1. The V gene's germline CDR1 is LNHDA and CDR2 SQIVND (reference sequence). This CDR3 has 14 amino acids. The J segment lost 5 bases and the V segment lost 5 bases, leaving 4 bases of the junction unmatched.

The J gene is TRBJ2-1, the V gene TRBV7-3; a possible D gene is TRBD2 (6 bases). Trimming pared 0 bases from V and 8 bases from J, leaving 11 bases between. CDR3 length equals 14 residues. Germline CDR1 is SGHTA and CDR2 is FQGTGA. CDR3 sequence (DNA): TGTGCCAGCAGCTTAACGCCGGGAGATCATGAGCAGTTCTTC. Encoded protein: CASSLTPGDHEQFF. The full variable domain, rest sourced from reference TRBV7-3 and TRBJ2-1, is GAGVSQTPSNKVTEKGKYVELRCDPISGHTALYWYRQSLGQGPEFLIYFQGTGAADDSGLPNDRFFAVRPEGSVSTLKIQRTERGDSAVYLCASSLTPGDHEQFFGPGTRLTVL.

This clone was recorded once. In DNA form, the CDR3 reads TGTGCCAGTATAGCGGGGGGAAGGAATGAGCAGTTCTTC. Translation: CASIAGGRNEQFF. This chain uses TRBV19 with TRBJ2-1; 10 nucleotides agree with TRBD2. The CDR3 contains 13 residues. Germline V gene data show CDR1 as LNHDA and CDR2 as SQIVND (reference sequence). J gave up 7 bases and V 7 bases, and 4 bases lay outside the gene matches.

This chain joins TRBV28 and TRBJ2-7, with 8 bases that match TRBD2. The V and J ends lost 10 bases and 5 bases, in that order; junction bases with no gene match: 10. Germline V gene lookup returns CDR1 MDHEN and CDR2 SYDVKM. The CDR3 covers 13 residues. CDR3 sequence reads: CATGLGREDEQYF. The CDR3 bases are TGTGCCACCGGACTAGGGCGGGAGGACGAGCAGTACTTC.

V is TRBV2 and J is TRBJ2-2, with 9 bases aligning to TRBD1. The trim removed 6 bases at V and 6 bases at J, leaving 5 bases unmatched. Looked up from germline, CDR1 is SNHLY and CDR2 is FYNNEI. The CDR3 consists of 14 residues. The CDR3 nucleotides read TGTGCCAGCAGGGGACAGGGTGGGGCCGGGGAGCTGTTTTTT. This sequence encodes CASRGQGGAGELFF.

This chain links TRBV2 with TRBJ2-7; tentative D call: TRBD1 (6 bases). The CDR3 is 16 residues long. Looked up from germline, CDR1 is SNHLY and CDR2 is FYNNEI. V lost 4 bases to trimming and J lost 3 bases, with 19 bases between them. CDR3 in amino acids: CASSGSPGQLIYEQYF. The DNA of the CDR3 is TGTGCCAGCAGTGGTTCCCCTGGACAGCTGATCTACGAGCAGTACTTC. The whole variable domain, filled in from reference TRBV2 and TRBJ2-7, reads EPEVTQTPSHQVTQMGQEVILRCVPISNHLYFYWYRQILGQKVEFLVSFYNNEISEKSEIFDDQFSVERPDGSNFTLKIRSTKLEDSAMYFCASSGSPGQLIYEQYFGPGTRLTVT.

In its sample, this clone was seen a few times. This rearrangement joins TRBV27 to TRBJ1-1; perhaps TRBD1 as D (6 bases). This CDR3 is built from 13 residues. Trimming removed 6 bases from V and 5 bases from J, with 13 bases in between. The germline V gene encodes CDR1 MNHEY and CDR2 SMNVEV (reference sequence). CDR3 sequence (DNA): TGTGCCAGCAGCCTTCCAGGGGTAACTGAAGCTTTCTTT. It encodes CASSLPGVTEAFF.

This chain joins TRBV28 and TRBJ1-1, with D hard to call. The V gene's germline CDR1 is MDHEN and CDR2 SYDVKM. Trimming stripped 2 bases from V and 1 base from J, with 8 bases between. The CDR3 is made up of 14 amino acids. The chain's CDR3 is CASSLGRGNTEAFF. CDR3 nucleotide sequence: TGTGCCAGCAGTTTAGGTCGGGGGAACACTGAAGCTTTCTTT.

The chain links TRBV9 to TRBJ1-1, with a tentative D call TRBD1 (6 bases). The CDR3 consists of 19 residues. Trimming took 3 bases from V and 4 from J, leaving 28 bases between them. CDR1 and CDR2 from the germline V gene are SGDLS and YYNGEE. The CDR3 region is CASSEGPGGGRNLATEAFF. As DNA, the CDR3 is TGTGCCAGCAGCGAGGGACCCGGGGGGGGCAGAAATTTGGCCACTGAAGCTTTCTTT.

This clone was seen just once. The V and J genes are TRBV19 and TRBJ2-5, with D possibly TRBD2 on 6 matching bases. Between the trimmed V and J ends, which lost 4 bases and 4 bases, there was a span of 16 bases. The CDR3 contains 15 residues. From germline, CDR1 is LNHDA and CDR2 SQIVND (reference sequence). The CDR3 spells CASSTASAGGETQYF. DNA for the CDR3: TGTGCCAGTAGTACGGCAAGCGCCGGGGGAGAGACCCAGTACTTC.

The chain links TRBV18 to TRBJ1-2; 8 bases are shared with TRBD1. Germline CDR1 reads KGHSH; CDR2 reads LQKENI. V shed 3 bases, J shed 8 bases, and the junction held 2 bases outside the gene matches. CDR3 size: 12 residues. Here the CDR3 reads CASSPTGDGYTF. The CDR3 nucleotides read TGTGCCAGCTCACCGACAGGGGACGGCTACACCTTC. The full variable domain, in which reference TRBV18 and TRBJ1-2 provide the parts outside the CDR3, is NAGVMQNPRHLVRRRGQEARLRCSPMKGHSHVYWYRQLPEEGLKFMVYLQKENIIDESGMPKERFSAEFPKEGPSILRIQQVVRGDSAAYFCASSPTGDGYTFGSGTRLTVV.

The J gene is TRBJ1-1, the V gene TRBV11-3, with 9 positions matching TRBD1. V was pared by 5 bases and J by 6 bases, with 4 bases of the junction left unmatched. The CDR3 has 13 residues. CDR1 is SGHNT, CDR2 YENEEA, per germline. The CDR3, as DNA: TGTGCCAGCAGCAGAAGACAGGGGGCTGAAGCTTTCTTT. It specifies CASSRRQGAEAFF.

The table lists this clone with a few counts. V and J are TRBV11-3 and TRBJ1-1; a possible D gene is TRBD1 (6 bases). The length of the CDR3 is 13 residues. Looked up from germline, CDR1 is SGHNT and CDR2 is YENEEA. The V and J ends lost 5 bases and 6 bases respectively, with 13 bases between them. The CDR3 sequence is CASSLTGSAEAFF. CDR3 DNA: TGTGCCAGCAGCCTCACAGGGAGCGCTGAAGCTTTCTTT.

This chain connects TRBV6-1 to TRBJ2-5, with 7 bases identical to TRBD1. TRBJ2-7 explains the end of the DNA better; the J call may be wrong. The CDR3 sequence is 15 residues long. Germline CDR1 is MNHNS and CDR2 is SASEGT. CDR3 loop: CASSSLPGQNYEQYF. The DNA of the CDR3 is TGTGCCAGCAGTTCTTTACCGGGACAGAACTACGAGCAGTACTTC.

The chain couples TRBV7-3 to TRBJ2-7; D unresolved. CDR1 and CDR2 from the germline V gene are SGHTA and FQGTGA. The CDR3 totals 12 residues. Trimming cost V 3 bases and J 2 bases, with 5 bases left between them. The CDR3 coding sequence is TGTGCCAGCAGCTTCTTTCCCTACGAGCAGTACTTC. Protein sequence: CASSFFPYEQYF.

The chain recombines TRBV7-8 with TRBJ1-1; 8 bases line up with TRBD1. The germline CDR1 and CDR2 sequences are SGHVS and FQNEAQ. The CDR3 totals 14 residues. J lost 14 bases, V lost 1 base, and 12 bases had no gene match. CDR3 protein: CASSLGQGLRKVFF. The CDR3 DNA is TGTGCCAGCAGCTTAGGACAGGGGCTCCGGAAAGTCTTCTTT.

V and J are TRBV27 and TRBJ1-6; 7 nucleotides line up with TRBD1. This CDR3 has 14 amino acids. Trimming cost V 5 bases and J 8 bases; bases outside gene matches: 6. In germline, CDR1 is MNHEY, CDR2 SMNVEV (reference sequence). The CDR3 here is CASSLDRAYSPLHF. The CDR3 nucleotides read TGTGCCAGCAGTCTTGACAGGGCCTATTCACCCCTCCACTTT.

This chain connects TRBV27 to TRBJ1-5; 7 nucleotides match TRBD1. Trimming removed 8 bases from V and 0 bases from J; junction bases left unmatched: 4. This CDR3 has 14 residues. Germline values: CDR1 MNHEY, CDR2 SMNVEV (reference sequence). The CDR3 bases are TGTGCCAGCCGACAGGGCGGTAGCAATCAGCCCCAGCATTTT. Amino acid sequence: CASRQGGSNQPQHF.

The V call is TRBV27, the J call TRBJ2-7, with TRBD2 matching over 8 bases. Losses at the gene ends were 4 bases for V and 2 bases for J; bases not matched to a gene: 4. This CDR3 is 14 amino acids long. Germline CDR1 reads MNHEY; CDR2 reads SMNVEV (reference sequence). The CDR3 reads CASSSSGPTYEQYF. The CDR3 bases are TGTGCCAGCAGTTCTAGCGGGCCGACCTACGAGCAGTACTTC.

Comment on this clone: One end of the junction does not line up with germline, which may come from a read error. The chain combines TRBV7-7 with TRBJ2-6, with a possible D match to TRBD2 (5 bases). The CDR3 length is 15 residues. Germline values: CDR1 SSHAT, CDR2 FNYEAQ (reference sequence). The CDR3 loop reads CASSPGESGANVLTF. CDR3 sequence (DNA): TGTGCTAGCAGCCCCGGGGAGTCTGGGGCCAACGTCCTGACTTTC.

CDR3 DNA: TGCGCCAGCAGCCGGACTAGCGGGAATCAGGGTAGGGGCGAGCAGTACTTC. Amino acids: CASSRTSGNQGRGEQYF. The chain carries TRBV5-1 and TRBJ2-5, with 12 bases that match TRBD2. The end of the DNA is better explained by TRBJ2-7, so the J call may be wrong. Germline CDR1 SGHRS, CDR2 YFSETQ. The CDR3 is made up of 17 amino acids.

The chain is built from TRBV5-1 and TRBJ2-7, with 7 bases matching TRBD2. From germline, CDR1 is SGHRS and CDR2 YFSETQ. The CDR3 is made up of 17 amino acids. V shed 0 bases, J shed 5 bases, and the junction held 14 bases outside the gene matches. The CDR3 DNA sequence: TGCGCCAGCAGCTTGGCCGGAGGGCTAGCGGAATTACACGAGCAGTACTTC. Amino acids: CASSLAGGLAELHEQYF.

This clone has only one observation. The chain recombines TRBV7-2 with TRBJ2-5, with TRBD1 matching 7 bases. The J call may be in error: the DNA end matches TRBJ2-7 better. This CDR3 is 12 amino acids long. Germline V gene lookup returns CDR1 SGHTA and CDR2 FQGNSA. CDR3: CASSWTGSEQYF. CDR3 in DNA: TGTGCCAGCAGCTGGACAGGTAGCGAGCAGTACTTC.

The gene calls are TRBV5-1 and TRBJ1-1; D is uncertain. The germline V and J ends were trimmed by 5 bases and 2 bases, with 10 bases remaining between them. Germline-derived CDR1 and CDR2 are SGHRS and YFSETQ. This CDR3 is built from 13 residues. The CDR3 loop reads CASSRQANTEAFF. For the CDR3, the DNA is TGCGCCAGCAGTCGGCAGGCAAACACTGAAGCTTTCTTT.

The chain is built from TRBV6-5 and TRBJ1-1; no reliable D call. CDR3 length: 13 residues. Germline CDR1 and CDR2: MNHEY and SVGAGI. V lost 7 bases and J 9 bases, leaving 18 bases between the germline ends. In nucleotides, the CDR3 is TGTGCCAGCACGGTTCCCCATTCGACTAAAGCTTTCTTT. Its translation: CASTVPHSTKAFF.

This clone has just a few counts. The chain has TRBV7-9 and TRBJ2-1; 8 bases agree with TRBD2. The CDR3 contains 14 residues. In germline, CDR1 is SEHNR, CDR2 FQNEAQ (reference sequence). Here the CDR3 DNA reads TGTTCCACCGACACTAGCGGCAATTGGGATGAGCAGTTCTTC. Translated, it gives CSTDTSGNWDEQFF.

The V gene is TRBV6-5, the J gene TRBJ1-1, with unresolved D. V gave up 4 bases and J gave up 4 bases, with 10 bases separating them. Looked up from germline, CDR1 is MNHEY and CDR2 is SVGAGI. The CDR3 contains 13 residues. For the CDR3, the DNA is TGTGCCAGCAGTTCGATTTGGGCCACTGAAGCTTTCTTT. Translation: CASSSIWATEAFF.